These 28 T cell receptor beta chains were sequenced from one sample in a study of blood T cell repertoires in COVID-19. Produced via immunoSEQ multiplex PCR; TCRdb's table is partial and in-frame only. The sample has 290,000 or so clones, about four fifths seen once. Sequenced material: PBMCs or T cells enriched from blood (not recorded which). These receptor sequences come from a middle-aged man who had been exposed to COVID-19.

The CDR3 sequence is CASSHLGAGGINEQFF. The CDR3 DNA reads TGCGCCAGCAGCCACCTCGGAGCGGGAGGGATCAATGAGCAGTTCTTC. This rearrangement joins TRBV4-1 to TRBJ2-1, with 10 bases that match TRBD2. The CDR3 sequence is 16 residues long. The junction had 8 bases not matched to a gene; V was cut back by 3 bases and J by 6 bases. CDR1 is MGHRA and CDR2 is YSYEKL in the germline V gene.

CDR3 sequence reads: CASSGSPGTRNHNEQFF. CDR3 sequence (DNA): TGTGCCAGCAGTGGGAGCCCTGGGACTCGAAACCACAATGAGCAGTTCTTC. The rearrangement joins TRBV25-1 to TRBJ2-1, with a weak D call TRBD2 (6 bases). Germline CDR1 reads MGHDK; CDR2 reads SYGVNS. The length of the CDR3 is 17 residues. V shed 4 bases and J shed 5 bases, with 21 bases lying between them.

V usage is TRBV15 and J usage is TRBJ1-1; D not resolved. Trimming took 0 bases from V and 6 from J, leaving 8 bases between them. Germline loops: CDR1 LNHNV, CDR2 YYDKDF (reference sequence). The CDR3 consists of 13 residues. This chain's CDR3 is CATSRDRVSEAFF. In nucleotides, the CDR3 is TGTGCCACCAGCAGAGATCGGGTGTCTGAAGCTTTCTTT.

This clone has a single count. The chain joins TRBV12-3 or TRBV12-4 to TRBJ1-6, with D possibly TRBD1 on 5 matching bases. The CDR3 spans 12 residues. V gave up 6 bases and J gave up 9 bases, with 9 bases separating them. CDR3 region: CASSQGPSPLHF. The CDR3 nucleotides read TGTGCCAGCAGCCAGGGTCCTTCACCCCTCCACTTT.

This clone was seen a few times. The chain combines TRBV30 with TRBJ2-2, with 7 bases aligning to TRBD1. The CDR3 has 14 residues. CDR1 GTSNPN and CDR2 SVGIG come from the germline V gene (reference sequence). V shed 4 bases, J shed 9 bases, and the junction held 11 bases outside the gene matches. CDR3 in amino acids: CAWNGGRGTRELFF. CDR3 nucleotide sequence: TGTGCCTGGAATGGTGGCAGGGGGACCCGGGAGCTGTTTTTT.

The genes are TRBV5-4 and TRBJ2-1; no firm D call. Germline V gives CDR1 SGHNT, CDR2 YYREEE (reference sequence). Trimming shortened V by 2 bases and J by 0 bases, and 9 bases separated the two germline ends. The CDR3 loop spans 15 amino acids. The CDR3: CASSLDPGSYNEQFF. The CDR3 DNA reads TGTGCCAGCAGCTTAGACCCAGGCTCCTACAATGAGCAGTTCTTC.

This clone was picked up one time. The chain employs TRBV12-5 and TRBJ2-1, with 9 nucleotides matching TRBD2. The V gene end was trimmed by 0 bases and the J gene end by 9 bases; junction bases not matched to a gene: 18. The germline V gene encodes CDR1 LGHNT and CDR2 FRNRAP. The CDR3 runs to 19 residues. The CDR3 DNA reads as TGTGCTAGTGGTTTGGTACTGGGCTTCGGCGGGAGGGCGCCCGCTGAGCAGTTCTTC. Translation: CASGLVLGFGGRAPAEQFF.

About this clone itself: In the same sample, other DNA sequences code for this CDR3. The chain employs TRBV11-2 and TRBJ2-3; 7 bases match TRBD1. CDR3 size: 14 residues. Trimming removed 0 bases from V and 3 bases from J; junction bases left unmatched: 0. Germline CDR1 and CDR2: SGHAT and FQNNGV. Here the CDR3 reads CASSLDRGTDTQYF. In DNA, the CDR3 is TGTGCCAGCAGCTTAGACAGGGGGACAGATACGCAGTATTTT.

J is TRBJ2-7 and V is TRBV30, with D possibly matching TRBD1 (6 bases). This CDR3 spans 11 amino acids. V was clipped by 4 bases and J by 5 bases, with 9 bases between them. The germline gives CDR1 GTSNPN, CDR2 SVGIG (reference sequence). CDR3 coding DNA: TGTGCCTGGATGACAGGAAACGAGCAGTACTTC. Protein: CAWMTGNEQYF. Full variable domain (missing parts from reference TRBV30 and TRBJ2-7): SQTIHQWPATLVQPVGSPLSLECTVEGTSNPNLYWYRQAAGRGLQLLFYSVGIGQISSEVPQNLSASRPQDRQFILSSKKLLLSDSGFYLCAWMTGNEQYFGPGTRLTVT.

The chain employs TRBV7-9 and TRBJ1-2; D is possibly TRBD1 (5 bases). Deletions cut 1 base from V and 1 base from J, with 10 bases between. Germline V lookup: CDR1 SEHNR, CDR2 FQNEAQ (reference sequence). The length of the CDR3 is 15 residues. The CDR3 DNA reads as TGTGCCAGCAGCTTAGTTGACAGAGTTAACTATGGCTACACCTTC. Translated: CASSLVDRVNYGYTF.

This chain joins TRBV29-1 and TRBJ1-4; the D gene is possibly TRBD1 (5 bases). Germline loops: CDR1 SQVTM, CDR2 ANQGSEA. V gave up 4 bases and J gave up 2 bases, with 11 bases separating them. This CDR3 comprises 14 residues. The CDR3 protein is CSVAGGTTNEKLFF. The CDR3 nucleotides read TGCAGCGTTGCCGGGGGAACTACTAATGAAAAACTGTTTTTT. Full variable domain (missing parts from reference TRBV29-1 and TRBJ1-4): SAVISQKPSRDICQRGTSLTIQCQVDSQVTMMFWYRQQPGQSLTLIATANQGSEATYESGFVIDKFPISRPNLTFSTLTVSNMSPEDSSIYLCSVAGGTTNEKLFFGSGTQLSVL.

This chain connects TRBV11-2 to TRBJ1-2; D uncertain. CDR1 SGHAT and CDR2 FQNNGV come from the germline V gene. V was shortened by 4 bases and J by 3 bases, with 27 bases between the two germline ends. This CDR3 is built from 19 residues. CDR3 DNA sequence: TGTGCCAGCAGCTACAACGGACGCTCCCGCGGGGTATCGGACTATGGCTACACCTTC. Protein: CASSYNGRSRGVSDYGYTF.

By sample share, this clone is medium-sized. The rearrangement joins TRBV3-1 (or the pseudogene TRBV3-2) to TRBJ2-7, with 7 nucleotides matching TRBD1. The CDR3 is 12 amino acids. Germline CDR1 and CDR2: LGHDT and YNNKEL (reference sequence). With V trimmed by 5 bases and J by 5 bases, 3 bases remained unmatched. The CDR3 nucleotides read TGTGCCAGCAGCTCACAGGGGCACGAGCAGTACTTC. Its protein product is CASSSQGHEQYF.

This clone was observed a handful of times. The chain links TRBV7-6 to TRBJ1-4; D is unclear. This CDR3 region has 15 residues. V was pared by 1 base and J by 4 bases, with 10 bases between. The germline V gene has CDR1 SGHVS and CDR2 FNYEAQ. The CDR3 here is CASSLEPGFNEKLFF. The CDR3 DNA reads as TGTGCCAGCAGCTTAGAGCCGGGGTTTAATGAAAAACTGTTTTTT.

This sequence joins TRBV7-9 and TRBJ2-3; D is possibly TRBD2 (5 bases). There are 14 residues in the CDR3. V was trimmed by 3 bases and J by 6 bases, leaving 13 bases between them. From germline, CDR1 is SEHNR and CDR2 FQNEAQ (reference sequence). The CDR3 sequence is CASSFEGVSDTQYF. Written as DNA, the CDR3 is TGTGCCAGCAGCTTCGAGGGAGTTTCGGATACGCAGTATTTT.

The rearrangement uses TRBV7-9 and TRBJ2-3; the D gene is possibly TRBD2 (5 bases). Germline V gene data show CDR1 as SEHNR and CDR2 as FQNEAQ (reference sequence). V gave up 8 bases and J gave up 3 bases, with 9 bases separating them. The CDR3 consists of 12 residues. CDR3 residues: CASGRVTDTQYF. CDR3 DNA: TGTGCCAGCGGGAGAGTAACAGATACGCAGTATTTT.

The chain has TRBV24-1 and TRBJ2-3; 10 bases agree with TRBD2. This CDR3 spans 16 amino acids. Germline loops: CDR1 KGHDR, CDR2 SFDVKD. Losses at the gene ends were 4 bases for V and 4 bases for J; bases not matched to a gene: 7. CDR3 nucleotide sequence: TGTGCCACCAGTGACTGGACTAGCGGACGCTCAGATACGCAGTATTTT. Encoded protein: CATSDWTSGRSDTQYF.

V and J are TRBV5-1 and TRBJ1-1; D possibly corresponds to TRBD1 (5 bases). This CDR3 spans 14 amino acids. Germline lookup yields CDR1 SGHRS and CDR2 YFSETQ. V dropped 0 bases and J dropped 3 bases, with 9 bases sitting between them. Here the CDR3 reads CASSLVGGDTEAFF. The CDR3 DNA sequence: TGCGCCAGCAGCTTGGTTGGGGGGGACACTGAAGCTTTCTTT. The variable domain in full, completed from reference TRBV5-1 and TRBJ1-1, reads KAGVTQTPRYLIKTRGQQVTLSCSPISGHRSVSWYQQTPGQGLQFLFEYFSETQRNKGNFPGRFSGRQFSNSRSEMNVSTLELGDSALYLCASSLVGGDTEAFFGQGTRLTVV.

V and J are TRBV24-1 and TRBJ2-3; D perhaps matches TRBD2 (5 bases). Germline values: CDR1 KGHDR, CDR2 SFDVKD. The ends were cut back, 2 bases at V and 4 bases at J, with 15 bases in the middle. This CDR3 comprises 16 residues. The DNA of the CDR3 is TGTGCCACCAGTGATTATGGCGGGCAGAGGTCAGATACGCAGTATTTT. Amino acid sequence: CATSDYGGQRSDTQYF.

The chain joins TRBV9 to TRBJ1-2; 7 bases are shared with TRBD1. V shed 4 bases and J 0 bases; nucleotides not matched to a gene: 6. Germline CDR1 reads SGDLS; CDR2 reads YYNGEE. The CDR3 contains 15 residues. The CDR3 DNA sequence: TGTGCCAGCAGCCCTCTGGGACAGTCTAACTATGGCTACACCTTC. It translates to CASSPLGQSNYGYTF.

In this sample, this clone turned up a few times. In DNA form, the CDR3 reads TGCAGCGTTGATAGCTTATTGAGCAATCAGCCCCAGCATTTT. Amino acid sequence: CSVDSLLSNQPQHF. The gene calls are TRBV29-1 and TRBJ1-5; no firm D call. CDR3 length equals 14 residues. Between the trimmed V and J ends, which lost 3 bases and 1 base, there was a span of 10 bases. In germline, CDR1 is SQVTM, CDR2 ANQGSEA.

The chain recombines TRBV9 with TRBJ1-2, with D tentatively TRBD1 (6 bases). The germline V gene has CDR1 SGDLS and CDR2 YYNGEE. Trimming took off 3 bases at V and 4 bases at J, with 19 bases between the two ends. The CDR3 consists of 16 residues. The CDR3 nucleotides read TGTGCCAGCAGCGGACCAACCTCCACAGGGATCTATGGCTACACCTTC. It specifies CASSGPTSTGIYGYTF.

V is TRBV5-1 and J is TRBJ2-1, with a weak D call TRBD2 (5 bases). CDR3 length equals 15 residues. The V and J ends lost 4 bases and 0 bases respectively, with 11 bases between them. In germline, CDR1 is SGHRS, CDR2 YFSETQ. The CDR3 reads CASSGRRGSYNEQFF. DNA of the CDR3: TGCGCCAGCAGCGGGCGACGGGGCTCCTACAATGAGCAGTTCTTC. Complete variable domain (other parts from reference TRBV5-1 and TRBJ2-1): KAGVTQTPRYLIKTRGQQVTLSCSPISGHRSVSWYQQTPGQGLQFLFEYFSETQRNKGNFPGRFSGRQFSNSRSEMNVSTLELGDSALYLCASSGRRGSYNEQFFGPGTRLTVL.

The V call is TRBV27, the J call TRBJ1-4; the D gene is possibly TRBD1 (6 bases). The V end lost 2 bases, the J end lost 8 bases, and 21 bases lay between the germline ends. Germline CDR1 is MNHEY and CDR2 is SMNVEV (reference sequence). CDR3 length equals 17 residues. In DNA form, the CDR3 reads TGTGCCAGCAGTTTACGTCCGCAATCAGGGGTTTCGGAAAAACTGTTTTTT. Protein: CASSLRPQSGVSEKLFF.

The gene calls are TRBV30 and TRBJ2-7; D unresolved. CDR1 is GTSNPN, CDR2 SVGIG, per germline (reference sequence). CDR3 length: 13 residues. Trimming stripped 1 base from V and 7 bases from J, with 14 bases between. The CDR3 region is CAWSAGNALEQYF. CDR3 sequence (DNA): TGTGCCTGGAGTGCAGGAAACGCCTTGGAGCAGTACTTC.

V is TRBV29-1 and J is TRBJ2-5, with a tentative D call TRBD2 (6 bases). This CDR3 comprises 14 residues. From germline, CDR1 is SQVTM and CDR2 ANQGSEA. V was clipped by 5 bases and J by 0 bases, with 13 bases between them. CDR3 in amino acids: CSVTAGSYQETQYF. In nucleotides, the CDR3 is TGCAGCGTTACCGCGGGGTCGTACCAAGAGACCCAGTACTTC.

The V call is TRBV6-1, the J call TRBJ2-1; TRBD2 agrees at 7 bases. The CDR3 consists of 14 residues. Germline V CDR1 and CDR2: MNHNS, SASEGT. After removal of 3 bases from V and 4 bases from J, the junction contained 3 bases not matched to a gene. CDR3 amino acids: CASSDRGRYNEQFF. The DNA for the CDR3 is TGTGCCAGCAGTGACCGCGGGAGATACAATGAGCAGTTCTTC.

This clone was recorded many times. The V and J genes are TRBV9 and TRBJ2-1; D remains unclear. The germline V gene encodes CDR1 SGDLS and CDR2 YYNGEE. V gave up 4 bases and J gave up 8 bases, with 7 bases separating them. The CDR3 covers 11 residues. DNA for the CDR3: TGTGCCAGCAGCCCAAGCTATGAGCAGTTCTTC. This sequence encodes CASSPSYEQFF.